This TCR beta chain emerged from a study of T cells in Graves' hyperthyroidism and ophthalmopathy. At the level of the study: Any treatment followed the collection of peripheral blood at initial diagnosis.

There are many counts of this clonotype. Its antigen is unknown. The CDR3 spans 12 residues. Deletions cut 2 bases from V and 6 bases from J, with 7 bases between. Germline V CDR1 and CDR2: MNHEY, SMNVEV (reference sequence). It was considered stable Graves' hyperthyroidism when ophthalmopathy did not progress within 18 months. Findings of the study overall: Before onset, ophthalmopathy was predicted by the model a median 6.5 months earlier.

Amplification of TCR beta CDR3 regions was performed using RNA transcripts as template. An initial round of RT-PCR targeting the TCR CDR3 relied on the HTBI primer set. A single record per CDR3 protein comes from TCRdb applying MiXCR to the multiplex PCR reads. This table has 550,000 to 800,000 distinct CDR3 sequences, about 16% appearing once. Sequenced: blood. The clonotype was recovered from a man younger than 30 with Graves' hyperthyroidism. The chain links TRBV27 to TRBJ2-5, with D hard to call. This CDR3 reads CASSLDFKTQYF. The CDR3 DNA is TGTGCCAGCAGTTTAGACTTTAAGACCCAGTACTTC.